These T cell receptor beta chains were read from a single sample in a study of metastatic and nonmetastatic thyroid tumors. TCRdb re-clonotyped the PCR reads via MiXCR. The data hold 11,000 or so clones, with around two fifths observed a single time. Sample: tumor tissue. The receptors stem from a female donor with papillary thyroid cancer or a benign thyroid nodule (not recorded which). Some clones in this sample may be carry-over from other donors' samples. CDR3s include the opening cysteine and the closing phenylalanine or tryptophan. A D gene is named only where the DNA matches it firmly. For some rows the clone size is stated as once, few or many, or as a class when expanded; others skip it.

TRBD2	TRBV20-1	TRBJ2-1	.	CSGVRGGRNEQFF	TGCAGTGGGGTACGGGGGGGGCGCAATGAGCAGTTCTTC
.	TRBV3-1	TRBJ2-1	.	CASSQPPGLEQFF	TGTGCCAGCAGCCAACCCCCCGGACTGGAGCAGTTCTTC
TRBD1	TRBV4-1	TRBJ1-1	medium-sized	CASSRGTGVTDTEAFF	TGCGCCAGCAGCCGAGGGACAGGGGTCACGGACACTGAAGCTTTCTTT
.	TRBV20-1	TRBJ1-5	.	CSARDHVRGNQPQHF	TGCAGTGCTAGAGATCATGTTCGGGGAAATCAGCCCCAGCATTTT
TRBD2	TRBV5-1	TRBJ2-1	.	CASSLGGTSSHEQFF	TGCGCCAGCAGCTTGGGAGGGACTAGCTCCCATGAGCAGTTCTTC
.	TRBV5-1	TRBJ1-6	.	CASSLESLYNSPLHF	TGCGCCAGCAGCTTGGAGTCACTTTATAATTCACCCCTCCACTTT
TRBD1	TRBV25-1	TRBJ2-2	.	CASSWTGVLFF	TGTGCCAGCAGTTGGACAGGGGTGCTGTTTTTT
TRBD2	TRBV7-8	TRBJ2-4	.	CASSLGTPTSEAKNIQYF	TGTGCCAGCAGCTTAGGTACCCCGACTAGCGAAGCCAAAAACATTCAGTACTTC
.	TRBV6-1	TRBJ2-7	.	CASSEGPPLGGSTYEQYF	TGTGCCAGCAGTGAAGGGCCCCCCCTCGGGGGATCTACCTACGAGCAGTACTTC
.	TRBV27	TRBJ2-1	.	CASSALGEEQFF	TGTGCCAGCAGCGCCTTGGGTGAGGAGCAGTTCTTC
TRBD1	TRBV6-2/TRBV6-3	TRBJ1-2	few	CASSTIRQGSEGYTF	TGTGCCAGCAGTACCATTCGACAGGGGTCGGAGGGCTACACCTTC